The 28 T cell receptor beta chains below were found in one sample sequenced in a study of cytomegalovirus exposure and HLA in healthy donors. Clones were read by immunoSEQ multiplex PCR, and TCRdb kept only the in-frame ones, dropping some. The sample includes 250,000 to 300,000 clones, approximately 83% of them seen just once. The material sequenced was PBMCs. All receptors come from a woman under 30 in good health and CMV-seronegative.

The chain links TRBV10-3 to TRBJ2-7, with TRBD2 matching 8 bases. The CDR3 extends over 15 amino acids. Losses at the gene ends were 2 bases for V and 1 base for J; bases not matched to a gene: 4. Germline V gene sequence: CDR1 ENHRY, CDR2 SYGVKD. CDR3 region: CAISEGSGSSYEQYF. The CDR3 DNA sequence: TGTGCCATCAGTGAGGGAAGCGGGAGTTCCTACGAGCAGTACTTC.

This chain joins TRBV19 and TRBJ2-5; TRBD2 agrees at 10 bases. CDR3 length equals 15 residues. Germline V gives CDR1 LNHDA, CDR2 SQIVND (reference sequence). V dropped 2 bases and J dropped 5; count of bases not matched to a gene: 5. The CDR3 sequence: CASSISLAGLETQYF. The CDR3 region has the DNA TGTGCCAGTAGTATATCACTAGCGGGGCTCGAGACCCAGTACTTC.

The rearrangement joins TRBV5-1 to TRBJ2-3; 10 nucleotides line up with TRBD2. The CDR3 extends over 16 amino acids. V was pared by 2 bases and J by 6 bases, with 9 bases of the junction left unmatched. Germline V gene sequence: CDR1 SGHRS, CDR2 YFSETQ. The CDR3 loop reads CASSLGLAVDGDTQYF. DNA of the CDR3: TGCGCCAGCAGCTTAGGACTAGCGGTAGACGGGGATACGCAGTATTTT.

This chain connects TRBV11-2 to TRBJ2-7, with TRBD2 as a possible D gene (6 bases). V lost 6 bases, J lost 4 bases, and 19 bases lay in between. From germline, CDR1 is SGHAT and CDR2 FQNNGV. The CDR3 totals 15 residues. CDR3 in DNA: TGTGCCAGCAGAAAAGGCGCGGGAAGCCAGTACGAGCAGTACTTC. It codes for CASRKGAGSQYEQYF.

This clone has only one observation. V and J are TRBV18 and TRBJ2-1, with 11 bases fitting TRBD2. The J segment lost 5 bases and the V segment lost 6 bases, leaving 3 bases of the junction unmatched. The CDR3 has 14 residues. Germline V gene data show CDR1 as KGHSH and CDR2 as LQKENI. The CDR3 sequence is CASSIAGGNNEQFF. For the CDR3, the DNA is TGTGCCAGCTCCATAGCGGGAGGGAACAATGAGCAGTTCTTC.

In this sample, this clone turned up a few times. Other DNA sequences within the sample encode an identical CDR3. The chain links TRBV5-1 to TRBJ1-2, with 8 nucleotides matching TRBD1. The CDR3 runs to 14 residues. With 0 bases clipped from V and 2 bases from J, the junction kept 0 bases outside the gene matches. CDR1 and CDR2 (germline): SGHRS, YFSETQ. The CDR3, as DNA: TGCGCCAGCAGCTTGGGGGACAGGAACTATGGCTACACCTTC. Amino acid sequence: CASSLGDRNYGYTF.

J is TRBJ2-7 and V is TRBV27, with D unresolved. Trimming removed 5 bases from V and 2 bases from J, with 16 bases in between. CDR1 MNHEY and CDR2 SMNVEV come from the germline V gene (reference sequence). This CDR3 region has 15 residues. This chain's CDR3 is CASSPDKRWAYEQYF. The CDR3 DNA reads TGTGCCAGCAGTCCTGACAAGAGATGGGCCTACGAGCAGTACTTC.

The V call is TRBV28, the J call TRBJ2-3, with TRBD1 matching 8 bases. V lost 6 bases and J lost 5; bases outside the gene matches: 7. The CDR3 has 14 amino acids. Germline lookup yields CDR1 MDHEN and CDR2 SYDVKM. As DNA, the CDR3 is TGTGCCAGCAGCATGGGACAGGCTTTAGATACGCAGTATTTT. Protein sequence: CASSMGQALDTQYF.

CDR3 bases: TGTGCCTGGAGTGGGGGGACAGGCAATCAGCCCCAGCATTTT. As protein: CAWSGGTGNQPQHF. V and J are TRBV30 and TRBJ1-5; TRBD1 agrees at 7 bases. After removal of 1 base from V and 2 bases from J, the junction contained 2 bases not matched to a gene. Per germline, CDR1 GTSNPN and CDR2 SVGIG (reference sequence). The CDR3 covers 14 residues.

J is TRBJ1-2 and V is TRBV9; TRBD1 is a possible D gene (6 bases). Germline-derived CDR1 and CDR2 are SGDLS and YYNGEE. This CDR3 has 16 amino acids. V was clipped by 0 bases and J by 2 bases, with 14 bases between them. CDR3 in DNA: TGTGCCAGCAGCGTAGCAGATGGGGGGGCGAACTATGGCTACACCTTC. Residues: CASSVADGGANYGYTF.

The chain links TRBV19 to TRBJ2-5, with D hard to call. V lost 3 bases, J lost 0 bases, and 2 bases lay in between. The CDR3 is 12 amino acids. From germline, CDR1 is LNHDA and CDR2 SQIVND (reference sequence). The CDR3 sequence: CASSIDQETQYF. Here the CDR3 DNA reads TGTGCCAGTAGTATCGACCAAGAGACCCAGTACTTC. Full variable domain (missing parts from reference TRBV19 and TRBJ2-5): DGGITQSPKYLFRKEGQNVTLSCEQNLNHDAMYWYRQDPGQGLRLIYYSQIVNDFQKGDIAEGYSVSREKKESFPLTVTSAQKNPTAFYLCASSIDQETQYFGPGTRLLVL.

This chain connects TRBV6-6 to TRBJ2-3, with 9 positions matching TRBD1. Germline V gives CDR1 MNHNY, CDR2 SVGAGI (reference sequence). The junction had 7 bases not matched to a gene; V was cut back by 6 bases and J by 3 bases. CDR3 length: 15 residues. Here the CDR3 DNA reads TGTGCCAGCAGGGGGGACAGGGCGATAACAGATACGCAGTATTTT. Encoded protein: CASRGDRAITDTQYF.

V and J are TRBV10-3 and TRBJ1-5; 7 nucleotides align to TRBD1. The CDR3 length is 12 residues. Germline loops: CDR1 ENHRY, CDR2 SYGVKD. Trimming at V came to 5 bases and at J to 7 bases, leaving 2 bases not matched to a gene. The CDR3 bases are TGTGCCATCAGTCAGGGGGAGCAGCCCCAGCATTTT. It yields the protein CAISQGEQPQHF.

The chain combines TRBV6-1 with TRBJ1-3; D is unresolved. The germline CDR1 and CDR2 sequences are MNHNS and SASEGT. CDR3 length equals 11 residues. V lost 2 bases to trimming and J lost 6 bases, with 2 bases between them. The CDR3 is CASSELNTIYF. For the CDR3, the DNA is TGTGCCAGCAGTGAACTAAACACCATATATTTT.

This chain connects TRBV10-2 to TRBJ2-7, with 9 bases that match TRBD2. The V gene's germline CDR1 is WSHSY and CDR2 SAAADI. V lost 7 bases and J lost 5; bases outside the gene matches: 15. The CDR3 is 16 residues long. This CDR3 reads CASTDRWVAGDHEQYF. The CDR3, as DNA: TGCGCCAGCACCGACCGTTGGGTAGCGGGAGACCACGAGCAGTACTTC.

The chain joins TRBV6-5 to TRBJ1-1; tentative D call: TRBD1 (5 bases). Trimming stripped 2 bases from V and 0 bases from J, with 7 bases between. CDR1 is MNHEY, CDR2 SVGAGI, per germline. This CDR3 contains 14 residues. The CDR3 nucleotides read TGTGCCAGCAGTTACGCGACAGTGAACACTGAAGCTTTCTTT. As protein: CASSYATVNTEAFF.

The chain joins TRBV5-1 to TRBJ2-7; tentative D call: TRBD1 (6 bases). Germline V gene lookup returns CDR1 SGHRS and CDR2 YFSETQ. The CDR3 covers 16 residues. V dropped 0 bases and J dropped 0 bases, with 13 bases sitting between them. CDR3 coding DNA: TGCGCCAGCAGCTTGGCGGGGACAATACACTCCTACGAGCAGTACTTC. The encoded protein is CASSLAGTIHSYEQYF.

This clone appeared a single time. This chain connects TRBV19 to TRBJ1-2, with D maybe TRBD1 (6 bases). CDR1 is LNHDA and CDR2 is SQIVND in the germline V gene (reference sequence). The CDR3 is made up of 14 amino acids. Trimming removed 4 bases at V and 3 bases at J, with 12 bases between. CDR3 nucleotide sequence: TGTGCCAGTAGTACCACCGACAGGTACTATGGCTACACCTTC. This encodes CASSTTDRYYGYTF.

The chain couples TRBV7-7 to TRBJ2-5; D might be TRBD2 (5 bases). Trimming left V 5 bases short and J 1 base short, with 11 bases between. Germline V CDR1 and CDR2: SSHAT, FNYEAQ (reference sequence). There are 14 residues in the CDR3. CDR3 amino acids: CASSHQRGQETQYF. The DNA for the CDR3 is TGTGCCAGCAGCCACCAACGGGGCCAAGAGACCCAGTACTTC.

CDR3 in DNA: TGTGCCAGCAGTTACCGGACACAGGGGGCTGGATATGGCTACACCTTC. It translates to CASSYRTQGAGYGYTF. This chain uses TRBV6-6 with TRBJ1-2; 9 nucleotides match TRBD1. Trimming removed 2 bases from V and 5 bases from J; junction bases left unmatched: 9. This CDR3 spans 16 amino acids. Germline loops: CDR1 MNHNY, CDR2 SVGAGI (reference sequence).

The rearrangement uses TRBV5-4 and TRBJ2-5, with D possibly being TRBD1 (6 bases). The CDR3 extends over 13 amino acids. V lost 2 bases, J lost 2 bases, and 7 bases lay in between. Germline CDR1 reads SGHNT; CDR2 reads YYREEE (reference sequence). CDR3 in DNA: TGTGCCAGCAGCTTACAGGGTCAAGAGACCCAGTACTTC. Translated, it gives CASSLQGQETQYF. Looking up the rest from reference TRBV5-4 and TRBJ2-5 gives the full variable domain: ETGVTQSPTHLIKTRGQQVTLRCSSQSGHNTVSWYQQALGQGPQFIFQYYREEENGRGNFPPRFSGLQFPNYSSELNVNALELDDSALYLCASSLQGQETQYFGPGTRLLVL.

This rearrangement joins TRBV7-9 to TRBJ2-7; 8 bases match TRBD1. J lost 8 bases, V lost 3 bases, and 12 bases had no gene match. In germline, CDR1 is SEHNR, CDR2 FQNEAQ (reference sequence). This CDR3 comprises 15 residues. Here the CDR3 DNA reads TGTGCCAGCAGCTTCACCAGGGGGACAGGAGAACAGCAGTACTTC. Amino acids: CASSFTRGTGEQQYF.

This sequence joins TRBV11-2 and TRBJ2-1, with TRBD2 matching over 8 bases. After removal of 6 bases from V and 3 bases from J, the junction contained 4 bases not matched to a gene. The germline V gene encodes CDR1 SGHAT and CDR2 FQNNGV. CDR3 length equals 14 residues. In DNA form, the CDR3 reads TGTGCCAGCAGGGCGGGGGGATTCTACAATGAGCAGTTCTTC. It encodes CASRAGGFYNEQFF.

Regarding this clone: The sample has other DNA sequences that encode this CDR3 too. The rearrangement uses TRBV5-1 and TRBJ2-2; 9 bases map to TRBD1. CDR3 length: 16 residues. Germline lookup yields CDR1 SGHRS and CDR2 YFSETQ. Trimming at V came to 4 bases and at J to 1 base, leaving 5 bases not matched to a gene. The CDR3: CASSPPGQGNTGELFF. The CDR3 DNA follows: TGCGCCAGCAGCCCTCCGGGACAGGGGAACACCGGGGAGCTGTTTTTT.

The rearrangement joins TRBV23-1 to TRBJ2-7; no clear D. TRBV23-1 counts as an open reading frame of uncertain function. The CDR3 contains 17 residues. Between the trimmed V and J ends, which lost 0 bases and 6 bases, there was a span of 21 bases. The CDR3 here is CASSQSLGHFQAPEQYF. Written as DNA, the CDR3 is TGCGCCAGCAGTCAATCACTCGGTCATTTCCAGGCACCCGAGCAGTACTTC.

This clone appeared once. The rearrangement links TRBV30 to TRBJ2-7; 7 nucleotides line up with TRBD1. Germline-derived CDR1 and CDR2 are GTSNPN and SVGIG (reference sequence). This CDR3 is 15 amino acids long. V was pared by 2 bases and J by 2 bases, with 9 bases of the junction left unmatched. In DNA, the CDR3 is TGTGCCTGGAGTCGACAGGGTAGCCTCACCTACGAGCAGTACTTC. Translation gives CAWSRQGSLTYEQYF.

The V gene is TRBV7-9, the J gene TRBJ2-1; TRBD2 aligns across 8 bases. This CDR3 is 15 amino acids long. The J segment lost 4 bases and the V segment lost 4 bases, leaving 6 bases of the junction unmatched. CDR1 and CDR2 (germline): SEHNR, FQNEAQ (reference sequence). The CDR3 region has the DNA TGTGCCAGCAGCTCACGGGGGGGCCCATACAATGAGCAGTTCTTC. Translation gives CASSSRGGPYNEQFF.

The chain links TRBV6-5 to TRBJ1-5; 11 nucleotides agree with TRBD1. The germline V gene has CDR1 MNHEY and CDR2 SVGAGI. The trim removed 2 bases at V and 3 bases at J, leaving 0 bases unmatched. The CDR3 length is 15 residues. CDR3: CASSYGQGANQPQHF. DNA of the CDR3: TGTGCCAGCAGTTACGGACAGGGGGCCAATCAGCCCCAGCATTTT.